This T cell receptor beta chain was documented in a study of Graves' ophthalmopathy and Graves' hyperthyroidism. The CDR3 is 15 residues long. V was shortened by 4 bases and J by 0 bases, with 12 bases between the two germline ends. Per the germline V gene, CDR1 is SNHLY and CDR2 is FYNNEI. This clonotype has at least ten counts. The study amplified TCR beta CDR3 regions using RNA transcripts. Investigators did first-round RT-PCR with HTBI primers, then second-round multiplex PCR. TCRdb reprocessed the multiplex PCR reads via MiXCR and lists one record per CDR3 protein. This sample has over a million distinct CDR3 sequences; 35% to 45% occur once, and the top ten carry 8.5% to 14%.

The chain is built from TRBV2 and TRBJ1-1, with D perhaps TRBD1 (5 bases). The sequence came from an adult man with Graves' hyperthyroidism. The sample consisted of peripheral blood or thyroid tissue (not recorded which). CDR3 protein: CASSAGGSMNTEAFF. CDR3 bases: TGTGCCAGCAGTGCGGGGGGGAGCATGAACACTGAAGCTTTCTTT.